The 8 T cell receptor beta chains below come from one sample, sequenced in a study of cytomegalovirus exposure and HLA in healthy donors. The PCR employed 60 Vbeta primers together with 13 Jbeta primers. TCRdb's table, derived via immunoSEQ multiplex PCR, lists solely in-frame clones and lacks some. Among under 150,000 clones listed, around three quarters were seen once. Sequenced material: PBMCs. Source of these receptors: a woman between 45 and 65 years old in good health and CMV-seronegative.

The genes are TRBV15 and TRBJ2-7, with 10 bases lining up with TRBD2. The trim removed 2 bases at V and 9 bases at J, leaving 10 bases unmatched. This CDR3 comprises 15 residues. The germline CDR1 and CDR2 sequences are LNHNV and YYDKDF (reference sequence). The CDR3 sequence: CATSRLAGESRGQYF. For the CDR3, the DNA is TGTGCCACCAGCAGACTAGCGGGAGAGAGTAGGGGGCAGTACTTC.

The chain has TRBV28 and TRBJ1-2; 7 bases agree with TRBD1. J gave up 13 bases and V 4 bases, and 6 bases lay outside the gene matches. The CDR3 runs 11 residues. Germline lookup yields CDR1 MDHEN and CDR2 SYDVKM. Here the CDR3 reads CASSSQGVGTF. CDR3 sequence (DNA): TGTGCCAGCAGTTCCCAGGGGGTCGGCACCTTC.

This chain uses TRBV10-3 with TRBJ2-1; the D gene is possibly TRBD2 (5 bases). Deletions cut 10 bases from V and 9 bases from J, with 13 bases between. Germline values: CDR1 ENHRY, CDR2 SYGVKD. The CDR3 contains 11 residues. The DNA of the CDR3 is TGTGCCACCCAGACTAAGGGTGAGCAGTTCTTC. Translating it yields CATQTKGEQFF.

The genes are TRBV4-3 and TRBJ2-7; 16 bases align to TRBD2. The CDR3 loop spans 16 amino acids. Germline V gene sequence: CDR1 LGHNA, CDR2 YSLEER. The junction had 2 bases not matched to a gene; V was cut back by 4 bases and J by 2 bases. CDR3 amino acids: CASSLGLAGGAYEQYF. The CDR3 DNA reads TGCGCCAGCAGCCTGGGACTAGCGGGAGGGGCCTACGAGCAGTACTTC.

Only a few counts were recorded for this clone. The genes are TRBV19 and TRBJ1-5; TRBD1 is a possible D gene (5 bases). Germline assignment: CDR1 LNHDA and CDR2 SQIVND (reference sequence). This CDR3 has 13 residues. Trimming cost V 7 bases and J 4 bases, with 11 bases left between them. The CDR3 here is CASTVAGNQPQHF. The CDR3 coding sequence is TGTGCCAGTACGGTAGCAGGGAATCAGCCCCAGCATTTT. Supplemented by reference TRBV19 and TRBJ1-5, the full variable domain reads DGGITQSPKYLFRKEGQNVTLSCEQNLNHDAMYWYRQDPGQGLRLIYYSQIVNDFQKGDIAEGYSVSREKKESFPLTVTSAQKNPTAFYLCASTVAGNQPQHFGDGTRLSIL.

The sample holds a few counts of this clone. The CDR3 is CASTTIGQGADTQYF. The CDR3, as DNA: TGCGCCAGCACCACGATAGGACAGGGAGCAGATACGCAGTATTTT. V and J are TRBV4-1 and TRBJ2-3; 8 positions agree with TRBD1. Germline CDR1 MGHRA, CDR2 YSYEKL. J lost 4 bases, V lost 7 bases, and 10 bases had no gene match. The CDR3 sequence is 15 residues long.

The J gene is TRBJ2-2, the V gene TRBV2; 7 bases agree with TRBD1. CDR1 is SNHLY, CDR2 FYNNEI, per germline. J was trimmed by 3 bases and V by 8 bases; bases with no gene match: 6. CDR3 size: 14 residues. CDR3 protein: CASLQQGDTGELFF. The CDR3 coding sequence is TGTGCCAGCCTCCAGCAGGGGGACACCGGGGAGCTGTTTTTT.

This chain connects TRBV30 to TRBJ1-1; D uncertain. CDR1 and CDR2 from the germline V gene are GTSNPN and SVGIG (reference sequence). This CDR3 contains 13 residues. With 4 bases removed from V and 3 bases from J, the gap between germline ends came to 12 bases. The CDR3 sequence is CAWKIGLDTEAFF. CDR3 bases: TGTGCCTGGAAAATTGGGCTTGACACTGAAGCTTTCTTT.